This entry concerns a single T cell receptor beta chain. Assay used: immunoSEQ multiplex PCR; TCRdb lists only in-frame clones, some missing. The table shows about 190,000 clones, with nearly 85% occurring only once. The data belong to a study of blood T cell repertoires in COVID-19. The length of the CDR3 is 13 residues. From germline, CDR1 is SQVTM and CDR2 ANQGSEA. V lost 4 bases to trimming and J lost 10 bases; unmatched junction nucleotides: 9. This TCR came from a woman aged 25 to 45 with acute or convalescent COVID-19. What was sequenced was peripheral blood. The V and J genes are TRBV29-1 and TRBJ1-4; 7 bases map to TRBD1. The CDR3, as DNA: TGCAGCGTTGTGGGACAGCCTACTGGAAAACTGTTTTTT. Encoded protein: CSVVGQPTGKLFF.